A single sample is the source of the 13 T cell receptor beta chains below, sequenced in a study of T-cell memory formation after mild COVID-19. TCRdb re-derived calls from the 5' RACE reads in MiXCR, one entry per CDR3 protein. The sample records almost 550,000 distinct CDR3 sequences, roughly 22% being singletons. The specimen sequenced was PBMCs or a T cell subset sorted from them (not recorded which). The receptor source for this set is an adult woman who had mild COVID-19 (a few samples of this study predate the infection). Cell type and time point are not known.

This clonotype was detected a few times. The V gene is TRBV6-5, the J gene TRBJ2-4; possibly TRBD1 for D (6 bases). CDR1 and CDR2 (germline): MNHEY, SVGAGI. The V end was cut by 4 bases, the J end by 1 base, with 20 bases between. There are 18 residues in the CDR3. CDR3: CASSFGQLRVGAKNIQYF. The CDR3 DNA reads TGTGCCAGCAGTTTCGGACAGTTGAGGGTTGGGGCCAAAAACATTCAGTACTTC.

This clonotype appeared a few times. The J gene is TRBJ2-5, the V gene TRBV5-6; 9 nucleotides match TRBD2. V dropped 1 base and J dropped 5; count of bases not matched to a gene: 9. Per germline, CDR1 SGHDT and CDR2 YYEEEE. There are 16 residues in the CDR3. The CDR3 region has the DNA TGTGCCAGCAGCTTGCCGGGCGGGGGGGCCGATGAGACCCAGTACTTC. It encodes CASSLPGGGADETQYF.

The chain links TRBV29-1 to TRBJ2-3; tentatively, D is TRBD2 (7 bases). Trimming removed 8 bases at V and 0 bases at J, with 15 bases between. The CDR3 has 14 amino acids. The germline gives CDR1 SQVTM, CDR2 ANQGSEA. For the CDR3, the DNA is TGCAGCTCCGGGGGGCCTACTAGCACAGATACGCAGTATTTT. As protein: CSSGGPTSTDTQYF.

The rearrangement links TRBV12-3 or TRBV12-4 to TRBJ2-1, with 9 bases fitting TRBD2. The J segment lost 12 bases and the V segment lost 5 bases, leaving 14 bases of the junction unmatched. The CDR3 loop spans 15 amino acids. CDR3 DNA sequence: TGTGCCAGCAGTCCGGGACTAGCCGGGGGTCGTGGGCAGTTCTTC. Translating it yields CASSPGLAGGRGQFF.

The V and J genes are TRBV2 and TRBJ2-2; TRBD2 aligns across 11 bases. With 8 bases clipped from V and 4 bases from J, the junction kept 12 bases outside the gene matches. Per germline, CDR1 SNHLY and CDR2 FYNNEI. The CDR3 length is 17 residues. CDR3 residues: CASFGTSGPKITGELFF. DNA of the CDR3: TGTGCCAGCTTTGGGACTAGCGGACCCAAGATCACCGGGGAGCTGTTTTTT.

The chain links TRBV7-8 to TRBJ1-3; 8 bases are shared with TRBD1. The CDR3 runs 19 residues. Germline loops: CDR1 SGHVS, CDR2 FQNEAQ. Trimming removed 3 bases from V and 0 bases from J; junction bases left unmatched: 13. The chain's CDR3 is CASSLAILAGGLSGNTIYF. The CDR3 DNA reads TGTGCCAGCAGCTTGGCGATACTGGCAGGGGGCCTCTCTGGAAACACCATATATTTT. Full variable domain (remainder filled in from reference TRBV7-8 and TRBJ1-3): GAGVSQSPRYKVAKRGQDVALRCDPISGHVSLFWYQQALGQGPEFLTYFQNEAQLDKSGLPSDRFFAERPEGSVSTLKIQRTQQEDSAVYLCASSLAILAGGLSGNTIYFGEGSWLTVV.

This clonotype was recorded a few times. CDR3 in DNA: TGTGCCAGCTGCCGGGGGAACACCGGGGAGCTGTTTTTT. Protein product: CASCRGNTGELFF. The V gene is TRBV25-1, the J gene TRBJ2-2; a possible D gene is TRBD2 (5 bases). Germline CDR1 reads MGHDK; CDR2 reads SYGVNS. Deletions cut 8 bases from V and 1 base from J, with 8 bases between. This CDR3 is 13 amino acids long.

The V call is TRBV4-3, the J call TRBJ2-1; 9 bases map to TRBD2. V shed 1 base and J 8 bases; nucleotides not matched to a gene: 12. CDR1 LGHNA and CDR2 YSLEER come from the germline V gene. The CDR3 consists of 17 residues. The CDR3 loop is CASSQVLTGTSFYEQFF. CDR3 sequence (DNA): TGCGCCAGCAGCCAAGTCCTCACCGGGACTAGCTTCTATGAGCAGTTCTTC.

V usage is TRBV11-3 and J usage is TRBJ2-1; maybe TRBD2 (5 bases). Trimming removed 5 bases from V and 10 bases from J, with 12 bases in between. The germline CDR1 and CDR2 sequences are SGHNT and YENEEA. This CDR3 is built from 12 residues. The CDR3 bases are TGTGCCAGCAGCCCCCGGACTGTGGAGCAGTTCTTC. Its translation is CASSPRTVEQFF.

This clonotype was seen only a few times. As DNA, the CDR3 is TGCAGTGCTAGAGGCCTGACAGGTCGCAACACTAACTATGGCTACACCTTC. This sequence encodes CSARGLTGRNTNYGYTF. V and J are TRBV20-1 and TRBJ1-2; TRBD1 is a possible D gene (6 bases). The CDR3 has 17 amino acids. The ends were cut back, 1 base at V and 0 bases at J, with 18 bases in the middle. From germline, CDR1 is DFQATT and CDR2 SNEGSKA (reference sequence).

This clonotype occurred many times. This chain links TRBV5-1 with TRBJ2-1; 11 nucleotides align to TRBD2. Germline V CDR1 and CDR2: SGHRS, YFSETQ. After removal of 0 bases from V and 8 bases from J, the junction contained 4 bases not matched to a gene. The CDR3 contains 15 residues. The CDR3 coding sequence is TGCGCCAGCAGCTTGGTAGCGGGGGGGCCGGATGAGCAGTTCTTC. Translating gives CASSLVAGGPDEQFF.

CDR3 sequence reads: CASSTHLAGLYTGELFF. In DNA, the CDR3 is TGTGCCAGCAGCACCCATTTGGCGGGGTTGTACACCGGGGAGCTGTTTTTT. This rearrangement joins TRBV7-3 to TRBJ2-2; tentatively, D is TRBD2 (6 bases). The V end was cut by 5 bases, the J end by 3 bases, with 19 bases between. CDR1 SGHTA and CDR2 FQGTGA come from the germline V gene. The CDR3 has 17 amino acids.

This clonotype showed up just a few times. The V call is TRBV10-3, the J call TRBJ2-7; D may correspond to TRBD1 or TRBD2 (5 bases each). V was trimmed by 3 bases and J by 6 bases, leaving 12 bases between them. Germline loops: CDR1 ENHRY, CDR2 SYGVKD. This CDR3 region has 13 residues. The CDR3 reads CAISEERGGEQYF. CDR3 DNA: TGTGCCATCAGTGAAGAGAGGGGTGGCGAGCAGTACTTC.